Below, one TCR beta chain is given with its context. V dropped 6 bases and J dropped 5; count of bases not matched to a gene: 8. The CDR3 contains 14 residues. Germline V gene data show CDR1 as SNHLY and CDR2 as FYNNEI. The data were taken from a study of blood T cell repertoires in COVID-19. Study processing details: Nucleated cell counts were estimated from reference gene primer amplification. Clones were sequenced by immunoSEQ multiplex PCR, and TCRdb holds only the in-frame ones, with some missing. The V and J calls and clone size are taken from that table; D and trimming were inferred from the DNA. Of under 200,000 clones in the sample, about 85% were seen once.

The source of this sequence is a man aged 60 to 75 with active or convalescent COVID-19. Sequencing was done on a sample of peripheral blood. This chain connects TRBV2 to TRBJ1-1, with 8 bases matching TRBD1. The CDR3 region is CASRLDRGGTEAFF. The CDR3 region has the DNA TGTGCCAGCAGGTTAGACAGGGGAGGAACTGAAGCTTTCTTT.